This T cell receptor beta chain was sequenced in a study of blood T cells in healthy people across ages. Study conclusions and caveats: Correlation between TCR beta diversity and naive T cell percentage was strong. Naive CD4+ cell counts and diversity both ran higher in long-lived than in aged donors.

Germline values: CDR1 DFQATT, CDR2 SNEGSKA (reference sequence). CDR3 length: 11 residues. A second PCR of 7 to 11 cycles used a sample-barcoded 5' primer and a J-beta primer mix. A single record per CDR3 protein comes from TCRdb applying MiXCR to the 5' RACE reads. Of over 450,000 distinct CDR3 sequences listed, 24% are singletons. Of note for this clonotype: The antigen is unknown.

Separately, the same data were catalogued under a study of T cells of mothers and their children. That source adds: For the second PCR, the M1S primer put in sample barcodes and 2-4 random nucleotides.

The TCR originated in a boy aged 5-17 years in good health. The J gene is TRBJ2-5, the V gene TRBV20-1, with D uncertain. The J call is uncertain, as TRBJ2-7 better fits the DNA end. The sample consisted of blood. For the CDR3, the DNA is TGCAGTGCTAGGACGTACTACGAGCAGTACTTC. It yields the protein CSARTYYEQYF.